This T cell receptor (beta chain) was captured in a study of blood T cell repertoires in COVID-19. Study-wide background: From T cells, B-cell-depleted T cells, or PBMCs came the material, which was cDNA or gDNA.

This clone was observed a handful of times. In germline, CDR1 is SGHDT, CDR2 YYEEEE. V dropped 0 bases and J dropped 0; count of bases not matched to a gene: 1. The CDR3 sequence is 16 residues long. Method: immunoSEQ multiplex PCR; TCRdb's copy keeps in-frame clones and lacks some. The sample has some 320,000 clones, about nine tenths seen once. The sequence was obtained from a man aged 60 to 75 who had recovered from COVID-19. This sequence joins TRBV5-6 and TRBJ2-7, with 12 bases that match TRBD2. Sequencing was done on a sample of PBMCs or T cells enriched from blood (not recorded which). The CDR3 DNA reads as TGTGCCAGCAGCTTGGGACTAGCGGGAGCCTCCTACGAGCAGTACTTC. This encodes CASSLGLAGASYEQYF. Variable domain in full (rest from reference TRBV5-6 and TRBJ2-7): DAGVTQSPTHLIKTRGQQVTLRCSPKSGHDTVSWYQQALGQGPQFIFQYYEEEERQRGNFPDRFSGHQFPNYSSELNVNALLLGDSALYLCASSLGLAGASYEQYFGPGTRLTVT.